One and the same sample provided the 9 T cell receptor beta chains below, sequenced in a study of circulating tumor DNA in untreated peripheral T-cell lymphoma. TCRdb's copy holds only in-frame clones and misses some; the assay was immunoSEQ multiplex PCR. The data hold around 6,000 clones, with 50% to 75% observed a single time. Material for sequencing was tumor tissue. The receptors here all came from a human donor with peripheral T-cell lymphoma.

The chain links TRBV6-8 to TRBJ1-6, with D possibly being TRBD1 (5 bases). The germline gives CDR1 MNHGY, CDR2 SAAAGT. The CDR3 length is 14 residues. V lost 2 bases and J 7 bases, leaving 9 bases between the germline ends. The DNA for the CDR3 is TGTGCCAGCAGTTACGTCGGGGGGAATTCACCCCTCCACTTT. Protein: CASSYVGGNSPLHF.

The chain carries TRBV7-2 and TRBJ1-2; D uncertain. Germline V gene lookup returns CDR1 SGHTA and CDR2 FQGNSA. The CDR3 sequence is 13 residues long. V lost 4 bases to trimming and J lost 2 bases, with 8 bases between them. The CDR3 sequence: CASSSQVNYGYTF. CDR3 sequence (DNA): TGTGCCAGCAGCTCCCAGGTGAACTATGGCTACACCTTC. Full variable domain (missing parts from reference TRBV7-2 and TRBJ1-2): GAGVSQSPSNKVTEKGKDVELRCDPISGHTALYWYRQSLGQGLEFLIYFQGNSAPDKSGLPSDRFSAERTGGSVSTLTIQRTQQEDSAVYLCASSSQVNYGYTFGSGTRLTVV.

This clone was picked up one time. The V gene is TRBV2, the J gene TRBJ2-1; a weak D match, TRBD2 (5 bases). The germline V and J ends were trimmed by 6 bases and 0 bases, with 21 bases remaining between them. Germline V gene data show CDR1 as SNHLY and CDR2 as FYNNEI. The CDR3 sequence is 18 residues long. The CDR3 DNA reads as TGTGCCAGCAGCTTCCCCCAGCCGACGGGAAGCTCCTACAATGAGCAGTTCTTC. Protein: CASSFPQPTGSSYNEQFF. Using reference TRBV2 and TRBJ2-1 for the parts outside the CDR3, the full variable domain is EPEVTQTPSHQVTQMGQEVILRCVPISNHLYFYWYRQILGQKVEFLVSFYNNEISEKSEIFDDQFSVERPDGSNFTLKIRSTKLEDSAMYFCASSFPQPTGSSYNEQFFGPGTRLTVL.

This clone was counted only a few times. The chain recombines TRBV11-3 with TRBJ2-5, with D maybe TRBD2 (5 bases). The CDR3 covers 15 residues. Trimming shortened V by 4 bases and J by 5 bases, and 17 bases separated the two germline ends. The germline V gene encodes CDR1 SGHNT and CDR2 YENEEA. CDR3 coding DNA: TGTGCCAGCAGCTCACCTTTAGCCGGGATGGAGACCCAGTACTTC. Translation: CASSSPLAGMETQYF.

This clone is labeled medium-sized. The chain employs TRBV4-1 and TRBJ2-2; 7 bases agree with TRBD2. The CDR3 length is 18 residues. The germline V gene has CDR1 MGHRA and CDR2 YSYEKL. V dropped 2 bases and J dropped 4; count of bases not matched to a gene: 13. The CDR3 DNA reads as TGCGCCAGCAGCCAAACCTACGGGAGGCCGGCCGGCACCGGGGAGCTGTTTTTT. It codes for CASSQTYGRPAGTGELFF.

The V gene is TRBV7-6, the J gene TRBJ2-3; TRBD2 matches 11 bases. The CDR3 extends over 16 amino acids. V lost 3 bases and J lost 0; bases outside the gene matches: 2. CDR1 is SGHVS, CDR2 FNYEAQ, per germline. The CDR3 is CASSFGTSGSTDTQYF. As DNA, the CDR3 is TGTGCCAGCAGCTTCGGGACTAGCGGAAGCACAGATACGCAGTATTTT.

This rearrangement joins TRBV11-3 to TRBJ2-7; D is possibly TRBD1 or TRBD2 (5 bases each). Looked up from germline, CDR1 is SGHNT and CDR2 is YENEEA. The CDR3 sequence is 14 residues long. V gave up 4 bases and J gave up 7 bases, with 17 bases separating them. DNA for the CDR3: TGTGCCAGCAGCTACCCGGGACCTCCCCTAGAGCAGTACTTC. Its protein product is CASSYPGPPLEQYF.

The chain couples TRBV6-8 to TRBJ2-5, with 8 bases fitting TRBD2. The CDR3 contains 16 residues. Losses at the gene ends were 6 bases for V and 5 bases for J; bases not matched to a gene: 14. Germline loops: CDR1 MNHGY, CDR2 SAAAGT. DNA of the CDR3: TGTGCCAGCAGGGAACAGGGAACTAGCGGAGGGGAGACCCAGTACTTC. Encoded protein: CASREQGTSGGETQYF.

There are a few counts of this clone. The rearrangement joins TRBV18 to TRBJ2-7; no clear D. Deletions cut 3 bases from V and 3 bases from J, with 6 bases between. The CDR3 runs 12 residues. CDR1 and CDR2 from the germline V gene are KGHSH and LQKENI. Here the CDR3 reads CASSPRDYEQYF. DNA of the CDR3: TGTGCCAGCTCACCTAGGGACTACGAGCAGTACTTC.